Below, one TCR beta chain is given with its context. No antigen is known for it. The data stem from a study of a mutant IDH1 vaccine in newly diagnosed glioma. Specified time point: week 35, safety follow-up. Vaccination used 300 ug of mutant IDH1 20-mer peptide per dose, with topical imiquimod. Using immunoSEQ multiplex PCR, the repertoire was profiled, and TCRdb retains in-frame clones only, with some absent. Of about 32,000 clones listed, approximately 77% were seen once; the top ten hold just over 15%. The TCR originated in a man aged 30-40 years with glioma. The sample here was PBMCs, taken from a glioma patient whose treatment included an IDH1 peptide vaccine.

The CDR3 protein is CASSPPPQGPKETQYF. CDR3 sequence (DNA): TGTGCCAGCAGCCCACCCCCACAGGGCCCTAAAGAGACCCAGTACTTC. The chain uses TRBV11-2 and TRBJ2-5, with TRBD1 as a possible D gene (6 bases). Germline CDR1 reads SGHAT; CDR2 reads FQNNGV. Trimming took 5 bases from V and 3 from J, leaving 19 bases between them. This CDR3 has 16 amino acids.